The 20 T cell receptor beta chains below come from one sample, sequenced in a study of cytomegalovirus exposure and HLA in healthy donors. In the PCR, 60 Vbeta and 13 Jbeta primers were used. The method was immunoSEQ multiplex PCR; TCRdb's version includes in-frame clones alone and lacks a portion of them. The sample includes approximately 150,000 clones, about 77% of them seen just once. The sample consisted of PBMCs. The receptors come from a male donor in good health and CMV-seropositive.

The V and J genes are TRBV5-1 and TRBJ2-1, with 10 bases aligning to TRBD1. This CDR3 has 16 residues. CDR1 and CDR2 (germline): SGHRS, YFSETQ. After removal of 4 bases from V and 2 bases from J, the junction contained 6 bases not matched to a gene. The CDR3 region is CASSPQGTGAYNEQFF. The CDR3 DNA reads TGCGCCAGCAGCCCACAGGGGACAGGGGCCTACAATGAGCAGTTCTTC.

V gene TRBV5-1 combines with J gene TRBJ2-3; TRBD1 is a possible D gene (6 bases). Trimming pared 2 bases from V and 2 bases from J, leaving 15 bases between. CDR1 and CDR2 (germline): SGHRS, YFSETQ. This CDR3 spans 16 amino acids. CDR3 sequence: CASSFDPSGATDTQYF. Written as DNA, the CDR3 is TGCGCCAGCAGCTTCGACCCCTCAGGGGCCACAGATACGCAGTATTTT.

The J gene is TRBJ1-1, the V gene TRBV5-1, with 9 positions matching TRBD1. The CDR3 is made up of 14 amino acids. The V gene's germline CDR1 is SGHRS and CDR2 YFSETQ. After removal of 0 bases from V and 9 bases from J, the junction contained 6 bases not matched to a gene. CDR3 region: CASSLVGTGQKAFF. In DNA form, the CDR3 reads TGCGCCAGCAGCTTGGTGGGGACAGGGCAAAAAGCTTTCTTT.

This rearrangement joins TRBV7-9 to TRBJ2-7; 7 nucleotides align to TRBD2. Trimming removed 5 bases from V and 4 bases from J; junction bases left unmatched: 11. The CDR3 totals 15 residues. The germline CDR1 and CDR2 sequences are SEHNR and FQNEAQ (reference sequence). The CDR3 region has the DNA TGTGCCAGCAGCGGGGGGGGAGGGACGTATTACGAGCAGTACTTC. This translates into CASSGGGGTYYEQYF.

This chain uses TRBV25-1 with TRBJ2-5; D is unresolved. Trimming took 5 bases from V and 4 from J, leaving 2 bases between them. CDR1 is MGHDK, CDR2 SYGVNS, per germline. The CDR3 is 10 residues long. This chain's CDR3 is CASSLETQYF. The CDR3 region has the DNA TGTGCCAGCAGTCTAGAGACCCAGTACTTC.

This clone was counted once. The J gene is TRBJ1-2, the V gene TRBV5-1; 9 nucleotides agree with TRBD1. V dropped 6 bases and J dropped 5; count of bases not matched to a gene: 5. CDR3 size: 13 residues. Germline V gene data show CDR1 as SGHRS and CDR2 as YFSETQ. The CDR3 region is CASTGTGLYGYTF. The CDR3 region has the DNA TGCGCCAGCACCGGGACAGGGCTGTATGGCTACACCTTC.

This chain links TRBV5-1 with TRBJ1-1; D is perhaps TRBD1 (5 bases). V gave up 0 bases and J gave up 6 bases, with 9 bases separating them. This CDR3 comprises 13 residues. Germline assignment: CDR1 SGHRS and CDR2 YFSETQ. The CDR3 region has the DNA TGCGCCAGCAGCTTGGTAGGGGAACCTGAAGCTTTCTTT. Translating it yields CASSLVGEPEAFF.

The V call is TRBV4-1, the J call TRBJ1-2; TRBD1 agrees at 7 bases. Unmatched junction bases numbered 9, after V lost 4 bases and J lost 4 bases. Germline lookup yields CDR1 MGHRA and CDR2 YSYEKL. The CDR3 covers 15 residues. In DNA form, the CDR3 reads TGCGCCAGCAGCCTCCATTTGGGGGACAGCTATGGCTACACCTTC. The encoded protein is CASSLHLGDSYGYTF.

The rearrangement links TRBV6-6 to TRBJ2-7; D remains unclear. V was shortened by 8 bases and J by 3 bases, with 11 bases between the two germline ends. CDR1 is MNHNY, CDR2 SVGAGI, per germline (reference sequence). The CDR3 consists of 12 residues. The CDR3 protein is CASVPQYYEQYF. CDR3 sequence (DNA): TGTGCCAGCGTCCCCCAGTACTACGAGCAGTACTTC.

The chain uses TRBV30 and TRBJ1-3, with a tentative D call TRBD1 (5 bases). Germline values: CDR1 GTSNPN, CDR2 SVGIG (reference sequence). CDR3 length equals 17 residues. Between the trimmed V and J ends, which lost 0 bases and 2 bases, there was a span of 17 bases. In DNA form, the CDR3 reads TGTGCCTGGAGTGTACGGGCAGGGCCATCTCCTGGAAACACCATATATTTT. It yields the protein CAWSVRAGPSPGNTIYF.

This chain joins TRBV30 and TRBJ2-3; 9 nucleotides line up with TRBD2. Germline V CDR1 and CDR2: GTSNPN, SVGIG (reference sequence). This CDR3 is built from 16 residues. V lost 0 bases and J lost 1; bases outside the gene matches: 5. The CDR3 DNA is TGTGCCTGGAGTGTAGGGGCTAGCGGGGGCACAGATACGCAGTATTTT. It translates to CAWSVGASGGTDTQYF.

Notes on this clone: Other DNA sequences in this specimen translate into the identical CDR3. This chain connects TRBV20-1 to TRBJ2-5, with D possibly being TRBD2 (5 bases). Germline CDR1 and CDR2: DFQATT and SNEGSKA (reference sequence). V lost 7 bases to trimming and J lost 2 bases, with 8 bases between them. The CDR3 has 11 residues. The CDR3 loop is CSGTVQETQYF. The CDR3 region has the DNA TGCAGTGGGACTGTACAAGAGACCCAGTACTTC.

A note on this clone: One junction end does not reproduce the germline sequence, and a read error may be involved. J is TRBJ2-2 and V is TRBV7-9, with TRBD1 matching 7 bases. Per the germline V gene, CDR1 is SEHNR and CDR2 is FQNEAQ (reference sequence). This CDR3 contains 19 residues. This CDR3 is CASSPRGPRQGANAGELFF. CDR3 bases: TGTGCCAGCAGCCCTAGAGGACCGCGACAGGGCGCGAACGCCGGGGAGCTGTTTTTT.

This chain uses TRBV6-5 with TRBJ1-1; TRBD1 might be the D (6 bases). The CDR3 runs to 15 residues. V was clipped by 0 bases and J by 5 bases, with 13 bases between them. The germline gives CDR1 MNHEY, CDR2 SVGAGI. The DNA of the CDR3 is TGTGCCAGCAGTTACTCGGGCAGTACAGGGACTGAAGCTTTCTTT. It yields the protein CASSYSGSTGTEAFF.

The CDR3: CASSLTGLGTEAFF. CDR3 nucleotide sequence: TGCGCCAGCAGCTTGACAGGTTTGGGCACTGAAGCTTTCTTT. The chain couples TRBV5-1 to TRBJ1-1, with D maybe TRBD1 (5 bases). With 1 base removed from V and 4 bases from J, the gap between germline ends came to 11 bases. CDR3 length: 14 residues. From germline, CDR1 is SGHRS and CDR2 YFSETQ.

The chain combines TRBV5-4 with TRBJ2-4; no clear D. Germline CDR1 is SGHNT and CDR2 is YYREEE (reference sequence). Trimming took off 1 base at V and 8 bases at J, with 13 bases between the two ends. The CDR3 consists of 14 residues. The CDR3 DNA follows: TGTGCCAGCAGCTTGCCCTCTCGTTCTCACATTCAGTACTTC. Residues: CASSLPSRSHIQYF.

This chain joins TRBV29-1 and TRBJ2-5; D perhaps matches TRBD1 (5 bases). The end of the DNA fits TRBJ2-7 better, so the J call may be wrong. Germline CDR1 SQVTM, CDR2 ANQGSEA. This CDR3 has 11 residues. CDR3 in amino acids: CSVQGNYEQYF. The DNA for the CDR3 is TGCAGCGTCCAGGGTAACTACGAGCAGTACTTC.

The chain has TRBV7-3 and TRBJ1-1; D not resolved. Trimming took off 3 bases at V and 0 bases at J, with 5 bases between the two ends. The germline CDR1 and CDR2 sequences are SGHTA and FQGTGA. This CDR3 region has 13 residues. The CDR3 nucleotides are TGTGCCAGCAGCTTGCAGGTGAACACTGAAGCTTTCTTT. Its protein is CASSLQVNTEAFF.

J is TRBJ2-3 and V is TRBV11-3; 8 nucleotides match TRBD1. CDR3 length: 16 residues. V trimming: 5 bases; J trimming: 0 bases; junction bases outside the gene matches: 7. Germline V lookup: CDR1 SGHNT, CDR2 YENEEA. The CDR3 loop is CASSKRRGPSTDTQYF. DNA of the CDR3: TGTGCCAGCAGCAAGCGCAGGGGGCCAAGCACAGATACGCAGTATTTT.

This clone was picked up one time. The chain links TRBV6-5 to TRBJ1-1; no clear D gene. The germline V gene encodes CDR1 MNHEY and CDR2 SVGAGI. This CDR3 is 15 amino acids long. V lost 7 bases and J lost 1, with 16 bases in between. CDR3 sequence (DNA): TGTGCCAGCACCTCGGGAGGCCCAGGGAACACTGAAGCTTTCTTT. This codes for CASTSGGPGNTEAFF.